A selection of T cell receptor beta chains follows, all from one sample in a study of shared clonotypes between healthy human individuals. Profiled with immunoSEQ multiplex PCR; TCRdb holds only in-frame clones, not every one. The table includes around 2,000,000 clones, just under 95% detected once. What was sequenced was naive CD8+ T cells sorted from blood. The receptors here all came from a man younger than 30 in good health. Each CDR3 is given with its conserved first and last residue. A D gene is named only where the DNA matches it firmly. Rows give clone size only sometimes, using once, few, many, or a class for an expanded clone.

cdr3_nt cdr3_aa j_call v_call clone_size d_call
TGTGCCAGTAGTCCCACAGGGAATCCCTACGAGCAGTACTTC CASSPTGNPYEQYF TRBJ2-7 TRBV19 - -
TGTGCCAGCAGCCAAACGGGAGGGTCGGGGTACGAGCAGTACTTC CASSQTGGSGYEQYF TRBJ2-7 TRBV9 - TRBD2
TGTGCCAGCAGTGCTGGGACAGCCTCGTCCTACGAGCAGTACTTC CASSAGTASSYEQYF TRBJ2-7 TRBV6-1 - TRBD1
TGCGCCAGCAGTGAGGGGGCAGGGGGCTCCGACGAGCAGTACTTC CASSEGAGGSDEQYF TRBJ2-7 TRBV10-2 - TRBD1
TGCGCCAGCAGCTTGGGGGTAGGACAGGGAGGTGAGCAGTTCTTC CASSLGVGQGGEQFF TRBJ2-1 TRBV4-3 once TRBD1
TGTGCCATCAGTGACTCAGCGGGGAGCACAGATACGCAGTATTTT CAISDSAGSTDTQYF TRBJ2-3 TRBV10-3 once TRBD2
TGTGCCAGCAGTTTATCCTCAGGGAGAGACCTCCACTTT CASSLSSGRDLHF TRBJ1-6 TRBV27 - -
TGTGCCAGCAGTCCCTCAGAGGGGGACGCGAACACCGGGGAGCTGTTTTTT CASSPSEGDANTGELFF TRBJ2-2 TRBV27 - -
TGCGCCAGCAGCTCCGGACAGGGGGCGGAGACCCAGTACTTC CASSSGQGAETQYF TRBJ2-5 TRBV5-1 - TRBD1
TGCGCCAGCAGCCAAGTTGAGGGGGGCTATGGCTACACCTTC CASSQVEGGYGYTF TRBJ1-2 TRBV4-3 once -
TGTGCCAGCAGTTACTCCGAAGCTTCCGAGCAGTACTTC CASSYSEASEQYF TRBJ2-7 TRBV6-5 - -
TGTGCCAGCAGGGGGGGGTTCTACGAGCAGTACTTC CASRGGFYEQYF TRBJ2-7 TRBV11-2 - TRBD2
TGTGCCAGTAGTGCGACAGGCAACTATGGCTACACCTTC CASSATGNYGYTF TRBJ1-2 TRBV19 - -
TGTGCCAGCAGCTTACATCGACTAGCGGGGGACAATGAGCAGTTCTTC CASSLHRLAGDNEQFF TRBJ2-1 TRBV7-2 - TRBD2
TGTGCCAGCAGCAATCGTGTAGGATACAATGAGCAGTTCTTC CASSNRVGYNEQFF TRBJ2-1 TRBV7-9 - -
TGTGCCAGCAGTGTATATGGGGAGGGCTACGAGCAGTACTTC CASSVYGEGYEQYF TRBJ2-7 TRBV6-5 - TRBD2
TGTGCCAGCAGCTTGGCCGATTGGGGGGAGCAGTTCTTC CASSLADWGEQFF TRBJ2-1 TRBV5-6 - -
TGTGCCAGCAGCTGGGTCACGAACACTGAAGCTTTCTTT CASSWVTNTEAFF TRBJ1-1 TRBV27 - -
TGTGCCAGCAGGCCCCTAGTTTCCTCCTACGAGCAGTACTTC CASRPLVSSYEQYF TRBJ2-7 TRBV6-5 - -
TGCGCCAGCAGCCAAGATCTACTAGCGGGAGCCTACGAGCAGTACTTC CASSQDLLAGAYEQYF TRBJ2-7 TRBV4-3 - TRBD2
TGTGCCAGCAGCCCCTGGGACAGGCCGAGCTCCTACGAGCAGTACTTC CASSPWDRPSSYEQYF TRBJ2-7 TRBV11-2 - TRBD1
TGTGCCAGCAGCCAAGACGGACTAGCGGGAGCCCTCGGGAAGTACTTC CASSQDGLAGALGKYF TRBJ2-5 TRBV14 - TRBD2
TGCGCCAGCAGCTCGACCGGACAGGCCCAGTACGGGGAGCTGTTTTTT CASSSTGQAQYGELFF TRBJ2-2 TRBV5-1 - TRBD1
TGCGCCAGCAGCCCCTGGGACAGGGAGTACCAAGAGACCCAGTACTTC CASSPWDREYQETQYF TRBJ2-5 TRBV5-1 once TRBD1
TGTGCCAGCAGCTTGGAGGCCGGGGAGCTGTTTTTT CASSLEAGELFF TRBJ2-2 TRBV5-6 - -
TGTGCCATCAGTGAGTCAGGGGGGAGCTCCTACGAGCAGTACTTC CAISESGGSSYEQYF TRBJ2-7 TRBV10-3 - -
TGTGCCAGCAGCTTTTCTAGCGGGGAGACAGATACGCAGTATTTT CASSFSSGETDTQYF TRBJ2-3 TRBV7-9 - TRBD2
TGTGCCAGCAGCCTTGGATTGGAGGGTTACACCTTC CASSLGLEGYTF TRBJ1-2 TRBV11-2 - -
TGTGCCAGCAGTTACAGAAGACAGGGGGCGGTTGAGCAGTTCTTC CASSYRRQGAVEQFF TRBJ2-1 TRBV9 - TRBD1
TGTGCCAGTGACGTGGGGGGAACCTACGAGCAGTACTTC CASDVGGTYEQYF TRBJ2-7 TRBV5-6 - -
TGTGCCAGCAGTTTATGGGGTGCCAGGGAAAAACTGTTTTTT CASSLWGAREKLFF TRBJ1-4 TRBV28 once -
TGTGCCAGCAGTGAAGGTGGCAGGGGGGACGAGCAGTACTTC CASSEGGRGDEQYF TRBJ2-7 TRBV2 - -
TGTGCCAGCAGTACGGGGATTAAAGAGACCCAGTACTTC CASSTGIKETQYF TRBJ2-5 TRBV2 once -
TGTGCCAGCAGCTTAGTGGGCACGTTAAATGAGCAGTTCTTC CASSLVGTLNEQFF TRBJ2-1 TRBV11-2 - -
TGTGCCAGCAGCTTAGATCCCCCCACTGAAGCTTTCTTT CASSLDPPTEAFF TRBJ1-1 TRBV11-2 - -